This T cell receptor (beta chain) was captured by sequencing in a study of siplizumab effects on memory and regulatory T cells. General observations from the study: In siplizumab conditions, mappable alloreactive CD4+ clones averaged about 71% Treg-derived, against under 30% in controls.

A note on this clone: Its antigen remains unidentified.

Profiling relied on immunoSEQ multiplex PCR, and the TCRdb table lists in-frame clones only, not all of them. The sample records approximately 110,000 clones, roughly nine tenths being singletons. This sequence was found in a human donor in good health. Sequencing input: Tregs sorted from blood.

Written as DNA, the CDR3 is TGTGCCATAACTAGCGGGGAGAGCACAGATACGCAGTATTTT. Translated, it gives CAITSGESTDTQYF. The gene calls are TRBV10-3 and TRBJ2-3, with 10 nucleotides matching TRBD2. With 9 bases clipped from V and 0 bases from J, the junction kept 3 bases outside the gene matches. CDR3 length: 14 amino acids. CDR1 is ENHRY, CDR2 SYGVKD, per germline.